The 9 T cell receptor beta chains listed next were all sequenced from one sample in a study of radiation and T cells in renal cell carcinoma. Sequencing was performed with immunoSEQ multiplex PCR; in TCRdb, only in-frame clones are kept and a portion is missing. Of some 150,000 clones in the sample, roughly 85% were seen once. Time point of the sample: baseline pretreatment blood. The sample's treatment: 15 Gy SBRT to primary tumor, nephrectomy 4 weeks later. This sample comprised blood, obtained from a patient whose treatment included radiotherapy and nephrectomy. The source of these receptors is a woman in her forties or fifties with renal cell carcinoma.

J is TRBJ1-1 and V is TRBV30, with D possibly being TRBD1 (6 bases). This CDR3 is 14 amino acids long. Germline V lookup: CDR1 GTSNPN, CDR2 SVGIG (reference sequence). V was cut by 1 base and J by 6 bases, with 15 bases left in between. The CDR3 bases are TGTGCCTGGAGTGGAGGTGGGGGCCTCCCTGAAGCTTTCTTT. Residues: CAWSGGGGLPEAFF.

V usage is TRBV7-2 and J usage is TRBJ2-1; the D is unclear. V lost 1 base and J lost 8, with 6 bases in between. The germline V gene encodes CDR1 SGHTA and CDR2 FQGNSA. The CDR3 consists of 12 residues. For the CDR3, the DNA is TGTGCCAGCAGCTTAGGGGGTTATGAGCAGTTCTTC. Protein sequence: CASSLGGYEQFF.

The J gene is TRBJ2-7, the V gene TRBV19; D is undetermined. From germline, CDR1 is LNHDA and CDR2 SQIVND (reference sequence). The V gene lost 8 bases and the J gene lost 0 bases, with 14 bases spanning the gap. The CDR3 is made up of 14 amino acids. In nucleotides, the CDR3 is TGTGCCAGTTCTTCGTCGTTGAACTCCTACGAGCAGTACTTC. Translated: CASSSSLNSYEQYF.

A note on this clone: The same CDR3 arises from other DNA sequences in this sample as well. V gene TRBV5-1 combines with J gene TRBJ2-3; no reliable D call. V lost 0 bases to trimming and J lost 0 bases, with 8 bases between them. The germline V gene has CDR1 SGHRS and CDR2 YFSETQ. The CDR3 contains 15 residues. DNA for the CDR3: TGCGCCAGCAGCTTGGGCGGAACTAGCACAGATACGCAGTATTTT. Its protein product is CASSLGGTSTDTQYF.

The CDR3 coding sequence is TGTGCCAGCCGAGATCTGACAGCGAACTACGAGCAGTACTTC. Its translation: CASRDLTANYEQYF. This chain uses TRBV28 with TRBJ2-7; perhaps TRBD1 as D (5 bases). The V and J ends lost 8 bases and 3 bases respectively, with 17 bases between them. The germline V gene encodes CDR1 MDHEN and CDR2 SYDVKM. The CDR3 contains 14 residues.

The chain employs TRBV9 and TRBJ1-3; TRBD1 might be the D (6 bases). The germline V gene encodes CDR1 SGDLS and CDR2 YYNGEE. Trimming pared 4 bases from V and 1 base from J, leaving 18 bases between. This CDR3 is built from 17 residues. Written as DNA, the CDR3 is TGTGCCAGCAGCTCCGCCGGGGGCCCCGTGTCTGGAAACACCATATATTTT. Amino acids: CASSSAGGPVSGNTIYF.

V is TRBV9 and J is TRBJ1-4; D not resolved. Looked up from germline, CDR1 is SGDLS and CDR2 is YYNGEE. The CDR3 totals 15 residues. The germline V and J ends were trimmed by 2 bases and 11 bases, with 19 bases remaining between them. CDR3 in DNA: TGTGCCAGCAGCGTGTCGGGCAGGCCCTTCGGGAAACTGTTTTTT. This sequence encodes CASSVSGRPFGKLFF. The whole variable domain, remainder taken from reference TRBV9 and TRBJ1-4, is DSGVTQTPKHLITATGQRVTLRCSPRSGDLSVYWYQQSLDQGLQFLIQYYNGEERAKGNILERFSAQQFPDLHSELNLSSLELGDSALYFCASSVSGRPFGKLFFGSGTQLSVL.

J is TRBJ1-2 and V is TRBV6-1; TRBD1 agrees at 12 bases. The CDR3 contains 16 residues. V lost 4 bases to trimming and J lost 4 bases; unmatched junction nucleotides: 7. The germline V gene has CDR1 MNHNS and CDR2 SASEGT. The CDR3 DNA is TGTGCCAGCAGTGGGGACAGGGGGCTCCTGCCCTATGGCTACACCTTC. Protein product: CASSGDRGLLPYGYTF.

This chain connects TRBV5-6 to TRBJ2-3; D unclear. The CDR3 consists of 11 residues. V was trimmed by 2 bases and J by 6 bases, leaving 4 bases between them. In germline, CDR1 is SGHDT, CDR2 YYEEEE. CDR3 in amino acids: CASSFLDTQYF. The CDR3, as DNA: TGTGCCAGCAGCTTCTTGGATACGCAGTATTTT.